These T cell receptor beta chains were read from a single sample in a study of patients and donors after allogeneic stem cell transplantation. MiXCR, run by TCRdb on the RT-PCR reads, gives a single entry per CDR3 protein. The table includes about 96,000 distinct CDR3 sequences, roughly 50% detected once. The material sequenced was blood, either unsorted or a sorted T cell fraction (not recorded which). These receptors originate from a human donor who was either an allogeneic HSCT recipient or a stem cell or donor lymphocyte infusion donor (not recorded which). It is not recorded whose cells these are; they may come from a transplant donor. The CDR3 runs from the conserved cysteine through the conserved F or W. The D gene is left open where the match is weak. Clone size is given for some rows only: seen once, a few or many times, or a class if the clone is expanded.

CDR3: CASSEPGQASSYGYTF; DNA: TGTGCCAGCAGTGAACCGGGACAGGCGTCCTCCTATGGCTACACCTTC; J: TRBJ1-2; D: TRBD1; V: TRBV6-1; size: few
CDR3: CAISDRRAGNEQYF; DNA: TGTGCCATCAGTGATAGGCGGGCCGGGAACGAGCAGTACTTC; J: TRBJ2-7; D: -; V: TRBV24-1; size: -
CDR3: CASSQPSQGWGYTF; DNA: TGCGCCAGCAGCCAACCCTCGCAGGGTTGGGGCTACACCTTC; J: TRBJ1-2; D: -; V: TRBV4-1; size: few
CDR3: CASSPEAVKGGYTF; DNA: TGCGCCAGCAGCCCGGAGGCGGTCAAGGGTGGCTACACCTTC; J: TRBJ1-2; D: -; V: TRBV5-1; size: few
CDR3: CASNPGFEAFF; DNA: TGTGCCAGCAATCCGGGATTTGAAGCTTTCTTT; J: TRBJ1-1; D: -; V: TRBV12-3/TRBV12-4; size: -
CDR3: CASSLSPGQDLYGYTF; DNA: TGTGCCAGCAGCTTAAGTCCGGGACAGGATCTCTATGGCTACACCTTC; J: TRBJ1-2; D: TRBD1; V: TRBV7-2; size: -
CDR3: CASSQAPGGAYGYTF; DNA: TGTGCCAGCAGCCAAGCCCCGGGTGGCGCGTATGGCTACACCTTC; J: TRBJ1-2; D: -; V: TRBV4-2; size: -
CDR3: CSARDREGTEAFF; DNA: TGCAGTGCTCGTGACAGGGAAGGCACTGAAGCTTTCTTT; J: TRBJ1-1; D: TRBD1; V: TRBV20-1; size: -
CDR3: CASSPVLAGVLGQFF; DNA: TGTGCCAGCTCACCCGTCCTAGCGGGAGTATTGGGGCAGTTCTTC; J: TRBJ2-1; D: TRBD2; V: TRBV18; size: -
CDR3: CASSNRDADGYTF; DNA: TGTGCCAGCAGCAACCGGGACGCCGATGGCTACACCTTC; J: TRBJ1-2; D: -; V: TRBV7-9; size: few
CDR3: CSVALGANQPQHF; DNA: TGCAGCGTGGCCTTGGGAGCGAATCAGCCCCAGCATTTT; J: TRBJ1-5; D: -; V: TRBV29-1; size: -
CDR3: CASSQIGGPETQYF; DNA: TGCGCCAGCAGCCAAATCGGGGGTCCAGAGACCCAGTACTTC; J: TRBJ2-5; D: -; V: TRBV4-1; size: -
CDR3: CASFETRVESGETQYF; DNA: TGCGCCAGCTTCGAAACTAGGGTGGAAAGTGGAGAGACCCAGTACTTC; J: TRBJ2-5; D: -; V: TRBV5-1; size: -
CDR3: CSVGVEGGSNQPQHF; DNA: TGCAGCGTTGGGGTGGAAGGGGGTAGCAATCAGCCCCAGCATTTT; J: TRBJ1-5; D: -; V: TRBV29-1; size: few
CDR3: CASSLDAGRGNQPQHF; DNA: TGTGCCAGCAGCTTAGACGCGGGGAGGGGAAATCAGCCCCAGCATTTT; J: TRBJ1-5; D: -; V: TRBV7-8; size: -
CDR3: CASSYGFANTEAFF; DNA: TGTGCCAGCAGTTACGGATTTGCGAACACTGAAGCTTTCTTT; J: TRBJ1-1; D: -; V: TRBV6-2/TRBV6-3; size: few
CDR3: CASRDSIDRTGSYEQYF; DNA: TGTGCCAGCAGAGATTCCATCGATAGGACAGGGAGCTACGAGCAGTACTTC; J: TRBJ2-7; D: TRBD1; V: TRBV12-3/TRBV12-4; size: -
CDR3: CSARVRAGNTIYF; DNA: TGCAGTGCTAGAGTGAGGGCTGGAAACACCATATATTTT; J: TRBJ1-3; D: -; V: TRBV20-1; size: -
CDR3: CRAYSRDRPGYGYTF; DNA: TGCAGAGCCTACAGCCGAGACAGGCCGGGCTATGGCTACACCTTC; J: TRBJ1-2; D: -; V: TRBV29-1; size: -
CDR3: CASSLVGGSSYEQYF; DNA: TGTGCCAGCAGCTTAGTTGGCGGGAGCTCCTACGAGCAGTACTTC; J: TRBJ2-7; D: TRBD2; V: TRBV7-9; size: -
CDR3: CSARDPIGKLEAYF; DNA: TGCAGTGCTAGGGACCCCATCGGGAAACTGGAAGCTTACTTT; J: TRBJ1-1; D: -; V: TRBV20-1; size: -
CDR3: CASFTHLSTEAFF; DNA: TGTGCCAGCTTCACCCACTTGAGCACTGAAGCTTTCTTT; J: TRBJ1-1; D: -; V: TRBV11-2; size: -
CDR3: CASSLASEAFF; DNA: TGTGCCAGTAGTCTGGCTTCTGAAGCTTTCTTT; J: TRBJ1-1; D: -; V: TRBV19; size: -
CDR3: CASSFRDRYYGYTF; DNA: TGTGCCAGCAGTTTCCGGGACAGGTACTATGGCTACACCTTC; J: TRBJ1-2; D: TRBD1; V: TRBV28; size: -
CDR3: CSARDAANSQYF; DNA: TGCAGTGCTAGAGATGCGGCTAACTCGCAGTATTTT; J: TRBJ2-3; D: -; V: TRBV20-1; size: -
CDR3: CASSLRAPGTAFF; DNA: TGTGCCAGCAGTTTACGGGCCCCAGGGACAGCTTTCTTT; J: TRBJ1-1; D: -; V: TRBV27; size: -
CDR3: CASSYGAKAPLHF; DNA: TGTGCCAGCAGCTATGGGGCGAAAGCACCCCTCCACTTT; J: TRBJ1-6; D: -; V: TRBV12-3/TRBV12-4; size: -
CDR3: CASSPGPARGQETQYF; DNA: TGCGCCAGCAGCCCAGGGCCTGCTAGGGGCCAAGAGACCCAGTACTTC; J: TRBJ2-5; D: -; V: TRBV5-1; size: -
CDR3: CSARVQGVDGYTF; DNA: TGCAGTGCTAGAGTACAAGGGGTAGATGGCTACACCTTC; J: TRBJ1-2; D: -; V: TRBV20-1; size: -
CDR3: CASSFVTGASTEAFF; DNA: TGTGCCAGCAGCTTTGTGACTGGTGCGAGCACTGAAGCTTTCTTT; J: TRBJ1-1; D: -; V: TRBV11-1; size: -
CDR3: CSALTRNQPQHF; DNA: TGCAGTGCTTTGACACGTAATCAGCCCCAGCATTTT; J: TRBJ1-5; D: -; V: TRBV20-1; size: -
CDR3: CASSQLPGATNTEAFF; DNA: TGCGCCAGCAGCCAACTACCAGGGGCTACGAACACTGAAGCTTTCTTT; J: TRBJ1-1; D: -; V: TRBV4-1; size: few
CDR3: CASSPMSGGKLFF; DNA: TGTGCCAGCTCACCAATGAGCGGGGGAAAACTGTTTTTT; J: TRBJ1-4; D: -; V: TRBV18; size: few
CDR3: CASSAYPSGQPQHF; DNA: TGTGCCAGCAGTGCCTACCCCTCCGGGCAGCCCCAGCATTTT; J: TRBJ1-5; D: -; V: TRBV25-1; size: -
CDR3: CASGGDRWNQPQHF; DNA: TGTGCCAGCGGGGGGGACAGGTGGAATCAGCCCCAGCATTTT; J: TRBJ1-5; D: TRBD1; V: TRBV6-5; size: once
CDR3: CSVPQGATEAFF; DNA: TGCAGCGTGCCCCAGGGGGCGACTGAAGCTTTCTTT; J: TRBJ1-1; D: TRBD1; V: TRBV29-1; size: few
CDR3: CASSWGVRDQPQHF; DNA: TGTGCCAGCAGTTGGGGTGTTAGGGACCAGCCCCAGCATTTT; J: TRBJ1-5; D: -; V: TRBV12-3/TRBV12-4; size: -
CDR3: CSARWGSGQPQHF; DNA: TGCAGTGCTAGATGGGGTTCTGGTCAGCCCCAGCATTTT; J: TRBJ1-5; D: -; V: TRBV20-1; size: few
CDR3: CASSYSPGRGSPLHF; DNA: TGTGCCAGCAGTTACTCGCCTGGACGCGGATCACCCCTCCACTTT; J: TRBJ1-6; D: -; V: TRBV6-5; size: -
CDR3: CAIGSTGGWGTEAFF; DNA: TGTGCCATCGGGTCGACAGGGGGCTGGGGCACTGAAGCTTTCTTT; J: TRBJ1-1; D: TRBD1; V: TRBV6-5; size: -
CDR3: CASSQGRFFDTEAFF; DNA: TGCGCCAGCAGCCAAGGCCGGTTTTTTGACACTGAAGCTTTCTTT; J: TRBJ1-1; D: -; V: TRBV4-3; size: -
CDR3: CATSDAGGGRTEAFF; DNA: TGTGCCACCAGTGATGCAGGGGGAGGTAGAACTGAAGCTTTCTTT; J: TRBJ1-1; D: TRBD1; V: TRBV24-1; size: -
CDR3: CASSATTGFDGNTIYF; DNA: TGTGCCAGCAGCGCAACGACAGGGTTCGACGGAAACACCATATATTTT; J: TRBJ1-3; D: TRBD1; V: TRBV9; size: -
CDR3: CSAPYGGYTF; DNA: TGCAGTGCTCCTTATGGTGGCTACACCTTC; J: TRBJ1-2; D: -; V: TRBV20-1; size: few
CDR3: CASSLTDANRNTIYF; DNA: TGCGCCAGCAGTCTGACAGACGCAAACCGAAACACCATATATTTT; J: TRBJ1-3; D: -; V: TRBV4-3; size: -
CDR3: CASSLGLAGTYEQYF; DNA: TGTGCCAGCAGTTTGGGACTAGCGGGAACCTACGAGCAGTACTTC; J: TRBJ2-7; D: TRBD2; V: TRBV28; size: -
CDR3: CAISDGRGTYGYTF; DNA: TGTGCCATCAGTGATGGCAGGGGAACCTATGGCTACACCTTC; J: TRBJ1-2; D: -; V: TRBV10-3; size: -
CDR3: CATSVPGGEKGTYEQYF; DNA: -; J: TRBJ2-7; D: -; V: TRBV10-3; size: -